This T cell receptor (beta chain) was profiled in a study of blood T cell repertoires in COVID-19. Across the whole study: Collection of acute and convalescent COVID-19 samples took place in the United States, Italy and Spain.

Libraries were prepared by immunoSEQ multiplex PCR; TCRdb keeps only in-frame clonotypes and omits some of them. The data contain around 160,000 clones, over 75% of them singletons. Recruitment covered 20 to 25 US areas and drew participants whose ages spanned about 18 to 89 years. The receptor comes from a woman aged 30 to 39 with acute COVID-19. Input material: PBMCs or T cells enriched from blood (not recorded which).

CDR3 sequence (DNA): TGTGCCAGCAGTTATCAGGCGGGGCGGTCCTACGAGCAGTACTTC. Protein product: CASSYQAGRSYEQYF. The rearrangement links TRBV6-5 to TRBJ2-7; D possibly corresponds to TRBD2 (6 bases). Trimming shortened V by 3 bases and J by 1 base, and 13 bases separated the two germline ends. This CDR3 contains 15 residues. Looked up from germline, CDR1 is MNHEY and CDR2 is SVGAGI.